This is a list of T cell receptor beta chains from one sample in a study of cytomegalovirus exposure and HLA in healthy donors. TCRdb's table, derived via immunoSEQ multiplex PCR, lists solely in-frame clones and lacks some. Of fewer than 95,000 clones listed, 60% to 80% were seen once; the top ten hold just under 6.5%. Sequenced sample: PBMCs. These receptors originate from a woman aged 25 to 45 in good health and CMV-seronegative. Each CDR3 is given without its conserved first and last residue. The order of the fields is J gene, V gene, CDR3 protein.

TRBJ2-3,TRBV7-9,ASSGTSGIIDTQY
TRBJ2-7,TRBV21-1,ASSANRDRFYEQY
TRBJ1-2,TRBV10-1,ASSGTGNYGYT
TRBJ1-1,TRBV7-6,ASSGTGGTAF
TRBJ1-5,TRBV4-1,ASSQDRRQPQH
TRBJ2-3,TRBV5-1,ASSFWTSGGSTDTQY
TRBJ2-2,TRBV10-3,AIRSGLNTGELF
TRBJ2-3,TRBV6-6,ASTRGRTDTQY
TRBJ2-5,TRBV10-3,AISESTVQETQY
TRBJ2-3,TRBV5-1,ASSWGGGPGTDTQY
TRBJ1-5,TRBV11-2,ASSLDLAANQPQH
TRBJ2-7,TRBV7-9,ASSPTGLWYEQY
TRBJ2-1,TRBV7-9,ASSFGTGSNEQF
TRBJ1-2,TRBV4-3,ASSHRTGSGTLDT
TRBJ1-6,TRBV6-1,ASSGDNYNSLLH
TRBJ2-7,TRBV2,ASSLGDYEQY
TRBJ2-7,TRBV6-1,ASKLSGSLEQY
TRBJ1-2,TRBV5-6,ASSGTGGWGYGYT
TRBJ1-4,TRBV28,ASSLAPAINEKLF
TRBJ1-4,TRBV5-1,ASSKEGVEKLF
TRBJ2-7,TRBV6-5,ASKRADSYEQY
TRBJ2-7,TRBV27,ASSSGQGHYEQY
TRBJ1-6,TRBV15,ATSGSQGGSPLH
TRBJ1-1,TRBV2,AQDRVVNTEAF
TRBJ2-3,TRBV2,ASSDRRVDTQY
TRBJ1-1,TRBV7-2,ASSLAAVVLNTEAF
TRBJ2-2,TRBV7-8,ASSVARGAGELF
TRBJ2-1,TRBV27,ASSFKSGGIGEQF
TRBJ2-6,TRBV2,ASCRQGAGANVLT
TRBJ2-3,TRBV10-1,ASSDGGSRTDTQY
TRBJ2-1,TRBV2,ASTTGQGNSVQF
TRBJ2-3,TRBV6-1,ASVSSTDTQY
TRBJ2-7,TRBV5-1,ASKQAGSSYEQY
TRBJ2-2,TRBV27,ASSFSGGSTGELF
TRBJ1-5,TRBV28,ASSSGWQPQH
TRBJ2-5,TRBV5-1,ASSPQRGHETQY
TRBJ1-2,TRBV4-1,ASSHPGQILYGYT